The 17 T cell receptor beta chains below come from one sample, sequenced in a study of cytomegalovirus exposure and HLA in healthy donors. Primers for the PCR totalled 60 Vbeta and 13 Jbeta. Repertoires were generated with immunoSEQ multiplex PCR, while TCRdb's copy carries only in-frame clones and drops some. The table lists 40,000 or so clones, around 74% of them singletons. The sequenced sample was PBMCs. The receptors originated from a man younger than 45 in good health and CMV-seronegative.

The CDR3 protein is CASSYGQAHYGYTF. DNA for the CDR3: TGTGCCAGCAGTTACGGGCAGGCCCACTATGGCTACACCTTC. The chain recombines TRBV6-5 with TRBJ1-2; D is ambiguous. CDR3 length equals 14 residues. Trimming removed 2 bases from V and 3 bases from J, with 10 bases in between. The germline CDR1 and CDR2 sequences are MNHEY and SVGAGI.

The rearrangement uses TRBV28 and TRBJ2-1, with 8 positions matching TRBD1. V dropped 7 bases and J dropped 6; count of bases not matched to a gene: 8. Germline-derived CDR1 and CDR2 are MDHEN and SYDVKM. The CDR3 is made up of 14 amino acids. CDR3 sequence reads: CASTPWTGSNEQFF. The CDR3 bases are TGTGCCAGCACTCCCTGGACAGGGAGCAATGAGCAGTTCTTC. The full variable domain, completed using reference TRBV28 and TRBJ2-1, is DVKVTQSSRYLVKRTGEKVFLECVQDMDHENMFWYRQDPGLGLRLIYFSYDVKMKEKGDIPEGYSVSREKKERFSLILESASTNQTSMYLCASTPWTGSNEQFFGPGTRLTVL.

At least ten counts were recorded for this clone. The J gene is TRBJ2-7, the V gene TRBV5-3; D not resolved. TRBV5-3 is an ORF, with its function uncertain. The CDR3 has 14 amino acids. V was clipped by 7 bases and J by 4 bases, with 18 bases between them. The CDR3 nucleotides read TGTGCCAGAGTCCCGGTGGGTCGGGTTTACGAGCAGTACTTC. Translated, it gives CARVPVGRVYEQYF.

The chain joins TRBV10-2 to TRBJ2-3; 8 bases are a match to TRBD2. Germline V gives CDR1 WSHSY, CDR2 SAAADI. Trimming removed 4 bases from V and 0 bases from J; junction bases left unmatched: 3. The CDR3 is made up of 15 amino acids. The CDR3 DNA reads TGCGCCAGCAGTGCTGGCGGGGGGAGCACAGATACGCAGTATTTT. Its translation: CASSAGGGSTDTQYF.

The chain has TRBV4-1 and TRBJ1-2; weak D call: TRBD1 (6 bases). Trimming removed 4 bases at V and 8 bases at J, with 17 bases between. This CDR3 contains 14 residues. CDR1 and CDR2 (germline): MGHRA, YSYEKL. As DNA, the CDR3 is TGCGCCAGCAGCCGCGAACAGGGTTTGAGGGGCTACACCTTC. Translating gives CASSREQGLRGYTF.

This chain connects TRBV2 to TRBJ1-2; possible D gene TRBD1, 6 bases. V gave up 5 bases and J gave up 2 bases, with 6 bases separating them. CDR1 is SNHLY, CDR2 FYNNEI, per germline. The length of the CDR3 is 12 residues. The CDR3 DNA reads TGTGCCAGCAGTACAGGGAACTATGGCTACACCTTC. The encoded protein is CASSTGNYGYTF.

Comment on this clone: An end of the junction does not agree with germline; a read error may underlie this. This chain uses TRBV6-5 with TRBJ1-2; D is uncertain. CDR1 and CDR2 from the germline V gene are MNHEY and SVGAGI. The CDR3 runs 15 residues. Written as DNA, the CDR3 is TGTGCCAGCAGTTACTACTCAGACTCCCGCTATGGCTACCCCTTC. Translating it yields CASSYYSDSRYGYPF.

The V call is TRBV29-1, the J call TRBJ2-1; 10 nucleotides line up with TRBD1. The CDR3 is 14 residues long. CDR1 SQVTM and CDR2 ANQGSEA come from the germline V gene. Trimming removed 4 bases from V and 7 bases from J; junction bases left unmatched: 7. CDR3 sequence reads: CSVVGWTGGNEQFF. For the CDR3, the DNA is TGCAGCGTTGTTGGGTGGACAGGGGGAAATGAGCAGTTCTTC.

The J gene is TRBJ2-1, the V gene TRBV5-1; TRBD2 matches at 8 bases. The CDR3 extends over 15 amino acids. Losses at the gene ends were 4 bases for V and 6 bases for J; bases not matched to a gene: 9. Germline V CDR1 and CDR2: SGHRS, YFSETQ. Written as DNA, the CDR3 is TGCGCCAGCAGCCCCGGCGGGGGGTCATTCAATGAGCAGTTCTTC. As protein: CASSPGGGSFNEQFF.

The rearrangement links TRBV19 to TRBJ2-2; D perhaps matches TRBD2 (5 bases). The V and J ends lost 2 bases and 2 bases respectively, with 9 bases between them. The germline V gene has CDR1 LNHDA and CDR2 SQIVND (reference sequence). The CDR3 covers 15 residues. The CDR3 DNA follows: TGTGCCAGTAGTATACGTAGCGCCAACACCGGGGAGCTGTTTTTT. It specifies CASSIRSANTGELFF.

The V and J genes are TRBV7-9 and TRBJ2-3; TRBD2 matches 11 bases. The CDR3 sequence is 15 residues long. CDR1 is SEHNR and CDR2 is FQNEAQ in the germline V gene (reference sequence). V dropped 2 bases and J dropped 6; count of bases not matched to a gene: 4. CDR3 nucleotides: TGTGCCAGCAGCTTATCTAGCGGGAGGTTCGATACGCAGTATTTT. Translation: CASSLSSGRFDTQYF.

The DNA for the CDR3 is TGTGCCAGCAGCGACAGGGTAATGGGCACTGAAGCTTTCTTT. Amino acid sequence: CASSDRVMGTEAFF. The chain is built from TRBV6-6 and TRBJ1-1; 7 bases line up with TRBD1. Germline loops: CDR1 MNHNY, CDR2 SVGAGI (reference sequence). CDR3 length: 14 residues. V shed 6 bases, J shed 4 bases, and the junction held 8 bases outside the gene matches.

V and J are TRBV19 and TRBJ1-2, with D perhaps TRBD1 (5 bases). Looked up from germline, CDR1 is LNHDA and CDR2 is SQIVND (reference sequence). The CDR3 runs to 15 residues. V lost 8 bases and J lost 2, with 18 bases in between. CDR3 nucleotides: TGTGCCAGTCTTCCTGCGGGGGGAGCGAACTATGGCTACACCTTC. This codes for CASLPAGGANYGYTF.

The rearrangement joins TRBV30 to TRBJ1-1; TRBD1 matches 7 bases. CDR3 length equals 12 residues. In germline, CDR1 is GTSNPN, CDR2 SVGIG (reference sequence). V lost 3 bases to trimming and J lost 4 bases; unmatched junction nucleotides: 2. The CDR3: CAWSPGGTEAFF. In DNA form, the CDR3 reads TGTGCCTGGAGCCCAGGGGGCACTGAAGCTTTCTTT.

Only a few counts were recorded for this clone. The chain recombines TRBV7-9 with TRBJ2-6, with TRBD2 identical over 10 bases. The CDR3 loop spans 18 amino acids. From germline, CDR1 is SEHNR and CDR2 FQNEAQ (reference sequence). Trimming cost V 0 bases and J 5 bases; bases outside gene matches: 7. The CDR3 sequence is CASSLANSGRLRANVLTF. CDR3 DNA: TGTGCCAGCAGCTTAGCAAATAGCGGGAGGTTAAGGGCCAACGTCCTGACTTTC.

The chain couples TRBV28 to TRBJ2-1; 8 bases match TRBD2. CDR1 MDHEN and CDR2 SYDVKM come from the germline V gene. This CDR3 has 15 amino acids. V was pared by 7 bases and J by 4 bases, with 9 bases of the junction left unmatched. CDR3 coding DNA: TGTGCCAGCAACCCCTTAGCGGGAATATACAATGAGCAGTTCTTC. Amino acids: CASNPLAGIYNEQFF. Full variable domain (missing parts from reference TRBV28 and TRBJ2-1): DVKVTQSSRYLVKRTGEKVFLECVQDMDHENMFWYRQDPGLGLRLIYFSYDVKMKEKGDIPEGYSVSREKKERFSLILESASTNQTSMYLCASNPLAGIYNEQFFGPGTRLTVL.

This clone was detected only a few times. This sequence joins TRBV5-1 and TRBJ2-5, with 8 bases aligning to TRBD2. The CDR3 contains 16 residues. The V gene's germline CDR1 is SGHRS and CDR2 YFSETQ. The V segment lost 4 bases and the J segment 2 bases; nucleotides outside the gene matches: 10. The CDR3 nucleotides are TGCGCCAGCAGCCACGGGGGGGGAAGGGGGCAAGAGACCCAGTACTTC. Translated: CASSHGGGRGQETQYF. Full variable domain (missing parts from reference TRBV5-1 and TRBJ2-5): KAGVTQTPRYLIKTRGQQVTLSCSPISGHRSVSWYQQTPGQGLQFLFEYFSETQRNKGNFPGRFSGRQFSNSRSEMNVSTLELGDSALYLCASSHGGGRGQETQYFGPGTRLLVL.